These 32 T cell receptor beta chains were all obtained from the same sample, sequenced in a study of spatial heterogeneity in lung cancer. TCRdb processed the 5' RACE reads anew with MiXCR; each CDR3 protein has one entry. The data show tens of thousands of distinct CDR3 sequences, 10% to 15% seen once. Time point of the sample: sample taken at primary tumor resection. The sequenced sample was PBMCs, obtained at surgery. The source of these receptors is a male donor with early-stage non-small cell lung cancer.

This clonotype was seen many times. V usage is TRBV9 and J usage is TRBJ2-2; unclear D gene. The ends were cut back, 0 bases at V and 3 bases at J, with 9 bases in the middle. The CDR3 extends over 15 amino acids. Germline V gene data show CDR1 as SGDLS and CDR2 as YYNGEE. CDR3 protein: CASSVATRDTGELFF. CDR3 in DNA: TGTGCCAGCAGCGTAGCGACCAGAGACACCGGGGAGCTGTTTTTT.

This chain joins TRBV7-9 and TRBJ2-2; 11 bases align to TRBD2. Germline V gene lookup returns CDR1 SEHNR and CDR2 FQNEAQ (reference sequence). The length of the CDR3 is 16 residues. Trimming took 7 bases from V and 4 from J; bases not matched to a gene: 8. The chain's CDR3 is CASTPLGLAATGELFF. In nucleotides, the CDR3 is TGTGCCAGCACCCCCCTGGGACTAGCGGCCACCGGGGAGCTGTTTTTT. The variable domain in full, completed from reference TRBV7-9 and TRBJ2-2, reads DTGVSQNPRHKITKRGQNVTFRCDPISEHNRLYWYRQTLGQGPEFLTYFQNEAQLEKSRLLSDRFSAERPKGSFSTLEIQRTEQGDSAMYLCASTPLGLAATGELFFGEGSRLTVL.

Sample share makes this clonotype medium-sized. The rearrangement joins TRBV10-2 to TRBJ2-3, with 8 positions matching TRBD2. V shed 3 bases and J 0 bases; nucleotides not matched to a gene: 2. CDR1 is WSHSY, CDR2 SAAADI, per germline. CDR3 length: 15 amino acids. The CDR3, as DNA: TGCGCCAGCAGTGAACTAGCGGTTAGCACAGATACGCAGTATTTT. This encodes CASSELAVSTDTQYF.

A few counts support this clonotype. V is TRBV6-6 and J is TRBJ1-6; D is undetermined. The germline CDR1 and CDR2 sequences are MNHNY and SVGAGI (reference sequence). Trimming left V 2 bases short and J 9 bases short, with 8 bases between. This CDR3 contains 13 residues. Written as DNA, the CDR3 is TGTGCCAGCAGTTACGAGGGCGGTTCACCCCTCCACTTT. Residues: CASSYEGGSPLHF.

The gene calls are TRBV20-1 and TRBJ2-7, with D perhaps matching TRBD1 or TRBD2 (5 bases each). The CDR3 is 12 amino acids. Between the trimmed V and J ends, which lost 5 bases and 2 bases, there was a span of 10 bases. Germline loops: CDR1 DFQATT, CDR2 SNEGSKA (reference sequence). The CDR3 reads CSAAGATYEQYF. DNA for the CDR3: TGCAGTGCTGCCGGGGCGACCTACGAGCAGTACTTC.

The rearrangement links TRBV20-1 to TRBJ1-2, with 9 nucleotides matching TRBD1. The trim removed 6 bases at V and 4 bases at J, leaving 12 bases unmatched. Per germline, CDR1 DFQATT and CDR2 SNEGSKA (reference sequence). This CDR3 has 15 residues. The CDR3 DNA reads TGCAGTGCCCCGGGACAGGGACTGTATGGCTATGGCTACACCTTC. Protein: CSAPGQGLYGYGYTF.

The V gene is TRBV19, the J gene TRBJ2-1; 7 bases fit TRBD1. The V gene's germline CDR1 is LNHDA and CDR2 SQIVND (reference sequence). Trimming at V came to 2 bases and at J to 7 bases, leaving 11 bases not matched to a gene. There are 16 residues in the CDR3. The CDR3 is CASSISHRGTGNEQFF. The CDR3 DNA reads as TGTGCCAGTAGTATATCCCACAGGGGAACGGGGAATGAGCAGTTCTTC.

This sequence joins TRBV4-3 and TRBJ2-3, with D perhaps TRBD2 (5 bases). Trimming took off 1 base at V and 3 bases at J, with 17 bases between the two ends. In germline, CDR1 is LGHNA, CDR2 YSLEER. The CDR3 covers 17 residues. The CDR3: CASSQATTPAGTDTQYF. The CDR3 coding sequence is TGCGCCAGCAGCCAAGCCACTACTCCCGCGGGTACAGATACGCAGTATTTT.

There are a few counts of this clonotype. The chain employs TRBV12-3 or TRBV12-4 and TRBJ1-1; 10 bases line up with TRBD1. V lost 4 bases, J lost 1 base, and 3 bases stayed unmatched. This CDR3 is built from 15 residues. CDR3 sequence: CASSSRDRGNTEAFF. For the CDR3, the DNA is TGTGCCAGCAGTTCCCGGGACAGGGGGAACACTGAAGCTTTCTTT.

This clonotype came up a few times. This chain uses TRBV7-3 with TRBJ2-1; D tentatively reads TRBD1 or TRBD2 (5 bases each). The CDR3 runs 15 residues. CDR1 is SGHTA and CDR2 is FQGTGA in the germline V gene. Between the trimmed V and J ends, which lost 5 bases and 2 bases, there was a span of 13 bases. CDR3 loop: CASSDSGAPYNEQFF. As DNA, the CDR3 is TGTGCCAGCAGCGATTCCGGGGCCCCCTACAATGAGCAGTTCTTC.

This clonotype was counted at least ten times. The rearrangement links TRBV24-1 to TRBJ2-3; 9 nucleotides agree with TRBD1. V was pared by 4 bases and J by 2 bases, with 6 bases of the junction left unmatched. This CDR3 is built from 16 residues. Germline assignment: CDR1 KGHDR and CDR2 SFDVKD. The chain's CDR3 is CATSEGTGSFTDTQYF. The CDR3 DNA follows: TGTGCCACCAGTGAGGGGACAGGGAGCTTCACAGATACGCAGTATTTT.

A few counts support this clonotype. The chain carries TRBV7-2 and TRBJ2-5; tentative D call: TRBD1 (5 bases). This CDR3 has 15 residues. Between the trimmed V and J ends, which lost 2 bases and 4 bases, there was a span of 14 bases. Germline V gene sequence: CDR1 SGHTA, CDR2 FQGNSA. CDR3 sequence (DNA): TGTGCCAGCAGCTTAAACCTTGGACAAGGAGAGACCCAGTACTTC. This encodes CASSLNLGQGETQYF.

There are a few counts of this clonotype. This sequence joins TRBV24-1 and TRBJ2-5; D is unresolved. Trimming took 4 bases from V and 5 from J, leaving 10 bases between them. Germline V lookup: CDR1 KGHDR, CDR2 SFDVKD. This CDR3 contains 13 residues. CDR3 nucleotide sequence: TGTGCCACCAGTGACGGGCACGGGGAGACCCAGTACTTC. It encodes CATSDGHGETQYF.

This clonotype came up many times. The V gene is TRBV5-5, the J gene TRBJ1-2; 8 positions agree with TRBD1. V was clipped by 1 base and J by 2 bases; unmatched bases: 7. The CDR3 extends over 16 amino acids. Germline CDR1 is SGHKS and CDR2 is YYEKEE (reference sequence). The CDR3 DNA follows: TGTGCCAGCAGCTTGAGGGGGACAGGACTCAACTATGGCTACACCTTC. Protein product: CASSLRGTGLNYGYTF.

This chain connects TRBV5-1 to TRBJ2-5, with a possible D match to TRBD2 (6 bases). The CDR3 totals 14 residues. Germline CDR1 and CDR2: SGHRS and YFSETQ. The V and J ends lost 2 bases and 1 base respectively, with 9 bases between them. The CDR3 here is CASSFLAVQETQYF. The CDR3 DNA reads TGCGCCAGCAGCTTTTTAGCGGTCCAAGAGACCCAGTACTTC.

The chain recombines TRBV7-9 with TRBJ2-1, with TRBD1 identical over 11 bases. The CDR3 length is 15 residues. Trimming at V came to 5 bases and at J to 6 bases, leaving 6 bases not matched to a gene. Germline CDR1 is SEHNR and CDR2 is FQNEAQ (reference sequence). The CDR3 region has the DNA TGTGCCAGCAGCCGTCGGACAGGGGGCCGCAATGAGCAGTTCTTC. This sequence encodes CASSRRTGGRNEQFF.

This chain uses TRBV28 with TRBJ2-3; 7 bases align to TRBD1. This CDR3 comprises 15 residues. Germline V CDR1 and CDR2: MDHEN, SYDVKM. J was trimmed by 6 bases and V by 3 bases; bases with no gene match: 9. CDR3 in amino acids: CASSFQDRARDTQYF. CDR3 sequence (DNA): TGTGCCAGCAGTTTCCAAGACAGGGCAAGGGATACGCAGTATTTT.

The table lists this clonotype with a few counts. The J gene is TRBJ2-3, the V gene TRBV7-8; tentatively, D is TRBD1 or TRBD2 (5 bases each). Trimming took 3 bases from V and 1 from J, leaving 20 bases between them. CDR3 length equals 18 residues. The germline CDR1 and CDR2 sequences are SGHVS and FQNEAQ. For the CDR3, the DNA is TGTGCCAGCAGCTTTAAGGCCGCCGGGGTAGGGGGCACAGATACGCAGTATTTT. Protein: CASSFKAAGVGGTDTQYF.

This clonotype has more than one count but fewer than ten. The V and J genes are TRBV25-1 and TRBJ1-6; TRBD1 is a possible D gene (5 bases). This CDR3 region has 15 residues. Germline V gene lookup returns CDR1 MGHDK and CDR2 SYGVNS. Trimming took off 3 bases at V and 2 bases at J, with 8 bases between the two ends. The CDR3 reads CASSDGAPYNSPLHF. CDR3 sequence (DNA): TGTGCCAGCAGTGATGGGGCGCCCTATAATTCACCCCTCCACTTT.

The rearrangement links TRBV10-3 to TRBJ2-7, with D hard to call. Germline V gives CDR1 ENHRY, CDR2 SYGVKD. The CDR3 has 13 residues. V was trimmed by 0 bases and J by 2 bases, leaving 5 bases between them. CDR3 in amino acids: CAISESRPYEQYF. For the CDR3, the DNA is TGTGCCATCAGTGAGTCGCGCCCCTACGAGCAGTACTTC.

The V call is TRBV7-2, the J call TRBJ2-1, with 7 nucleotides matching TRBD2. V was clipped by 3 bases and J by 10 bases; unmatched bases: 9. The CDR3 sequence is 14 residues long. Germline values: CDR1 SGHTA, CDR2 FQGNSA. CDR3 loop: CASSFTGGDLEQFF. The CDR3 region has the DNA TGTGCCAGCAGCTTTACTGGGGGGGATTTGGAGCAGTTCTTC.

This clonotype came up a few times. The chain carries TRBV11-2 and TRBJ2-1; D unclear. V was cut by 3 bases and J by 0 bases, with 9 bases left in between. From germline, CDR1 is SGHAT and CDR2 FQNNGV. There are 15 residues in the CDR3. The CDR3 DNA follows: TGTGCCAGCAGCTTTGGCGAACCCTCCTACAATGAGCAGTTCTTC. Its translation: CASSFGEPSYNEQFF.

This clonotype was detected a few times. The rearrangement uses TRBV28 and TRBJ2-7, with TRBD2 as a possible D gene (6 bases). CDR1 MDHEN and CDR2 SYDVKM come from the germline V gene. This CDR3 contains 14 residues. Deletions cut 8 bases from V and 3 bases from J, with 17 bases between. CDR3 sequence (DNA): TGTGCCAGCCAAATGGGCGGGACCCGCTACGAGCAGTACTTC. Translation gives CASQMGGTRYEQYF.

This clonotype occurred a few times. The chain is built from TRBV24-1 and TRBJ2-7; D uncertain. The CDR3 consists of 15 residues. From germline, CDR1 is KGHDR and CDR2 SFDVKD. V was cut by 0 bases and J by 1 base, with 9 bases left in between. The CDR3 reads CATSDLFRQSYEQYF. The CDR3 bases are TGTGCCACCAGTGATTTGTTCAGGCAATCCTACGAGCAGTACTTC.

This clonotype was counted only a few times. The chain is built from TRBV5-1 and TRBJ2-1; a possible D gene is TRBD1 (6 bases). The CDR3 length is 15 residues. With 2 bases removed from V and 1 base from J, the gap between germline ends came to 10 bases. CDR1 is SGHRS and CDR2 is YFSETQ in the germline V gene. The CDR3 loop reads CASSLQGSSYNEQFF. Written as DNA, the CDR3 is TGCGCCAGCAGCTTACAGGGCTCTTCCTACAATGAGCAGTTCTTC. The whole variable domain, remainder taken from reference TRBV5-1 and TRBJ2-1, is KAGVTQTPRYLIKTRGQQVTLSCSPISGHRSVSWYQQTPGQGLQFLFEYFSETQRNKGNFPGRFSGRQFSNSRSEMNVSTLELGDSALYLCASSLQGSSYNEQFFGPGTRLTVL.

In its sample, this clonotype was seen a few times. The V and J genes are TRBV7-2 and TRBJ2-5; unclear D gene. The length of the CDR3 is 15 residues. The germline V gene has CDR1 SGHTA and CDR2 FQGNSA. Trimming removed 5 bases at V and 1 base at J, with 14 bases between. As DNA, the CDR3 is TGTGCCAGCAGCGCGGCTGGTAGTTTCCAAGAGACCCAGTACTTC. Translating gives CASSAAGSFQETQYF.

This chain joins TRBV29-1 and TRBJ1-5, with 8 bases aligning to TRBD1. CDR1 and CDR2 (germline): SQVTM, ANQGSEA. Trimming cost V 6 bases and J 4 bases; bases outside gene matches: 2. The CDR3 runs 12 residues. The CDR3 loop reads CSVRQGNQPQHF. CDR3 nucleotide sequence: TGCAGCGTAAGACAGGGGAATCAGCCCCAGCATTTT.

This clonotype was seen many times. This CDR3 is CASSLWRYNYNEQFF. The DNA for the CDR3 is TGTGCCAGCAGCTTATGGCGGTATAACTACAATGAGCAGTTCTTC. V is TRBV11-2 and J is TRBJ2-1; D not resolved. Trimming stripped 2 bases from V and 3 bases from J, with 11 bases between. CDR3 length: 15 amino acids. Germline CDR1 and CDR2: SGHAT and FQNNGV. Full variable domain (missing parts from reference TRBV11-2 and TRBJ2-1): EAGVAQSPRYKIIEKRQSVAFWCNPISGHATLYWYQQILGQGPKLLIQFQNNGVVDDSQLPKDRFSAERLKGVDSTLKIQPAKLEDSAVYLCASSLWRYNYNEQFFGPGTRLTVL.

In this sample, this clonotype turned up many times. The V and J genes are TRBV29-1 and TRBJ1-5; 10 nucleotides align to TRBD1. CDR1 and CDR2 (germline): SQVTM, ANQGSEA. There are 15 residues in the CDR3. With 7 bases clipped from V and 2 bases from J, the junction kept 8 bases outside the gene matches. The CDR3, as DNA: TGCAGCGCGTCGACAGGGGGCAAGGGCAATCAGCCCCAGCATTTT. This encodes CSASTGGKGNQPQHF.

This clonotype has a single count. The chain joins TRBV12-3 or TRBV12-4 to TRBJ1-1; 9 nucleotides line up with TRBD1. CDR3 length: 12 residues. With 4 bases clipped from V and 13 bases from J, the junction kept 7 bases outside the gene matches. The CDR3 sequence is CASSYFTGGFFF. The DNA of the CDR3 is TGTGCCAGCAGTTATTTTACAGGGGGCTTTTTCTTT.

The V call is TRBV20-1, the J call TRBJ1-6, with D hard to call. The length of the CDR3 is 15 residues. Trimming shortened V by 7 bases and J by 0 bases, and 13 bases separated the two germline ends. In germline, CDR1 is DFQATT, CDR2 SNEGSKA (reference sequence). The chain's CDR3 is CSGADRTSYNSPLHF. The CDR3 nucleotides read TGCAGTGGGGCGGACCGAACCTCCTATAATTCACCCCTCCACTTT.

In this sample, this clonotype turned up many times. The chain is built from TRBV29-1 and TRBJ1-2; D is unclear. Germline CDR1 SQVTM, CDR2 ANQGSEA. CDR3 length: 11 amino acids. V was clipped by 3 bases and J by 4 bases, with 6 bases between them. The CDR3 nucleotides are TGCAGCGTTGACAGCTTCTATGGCTACACCTTC. Encoded protein: CSVDSFYGYTF.